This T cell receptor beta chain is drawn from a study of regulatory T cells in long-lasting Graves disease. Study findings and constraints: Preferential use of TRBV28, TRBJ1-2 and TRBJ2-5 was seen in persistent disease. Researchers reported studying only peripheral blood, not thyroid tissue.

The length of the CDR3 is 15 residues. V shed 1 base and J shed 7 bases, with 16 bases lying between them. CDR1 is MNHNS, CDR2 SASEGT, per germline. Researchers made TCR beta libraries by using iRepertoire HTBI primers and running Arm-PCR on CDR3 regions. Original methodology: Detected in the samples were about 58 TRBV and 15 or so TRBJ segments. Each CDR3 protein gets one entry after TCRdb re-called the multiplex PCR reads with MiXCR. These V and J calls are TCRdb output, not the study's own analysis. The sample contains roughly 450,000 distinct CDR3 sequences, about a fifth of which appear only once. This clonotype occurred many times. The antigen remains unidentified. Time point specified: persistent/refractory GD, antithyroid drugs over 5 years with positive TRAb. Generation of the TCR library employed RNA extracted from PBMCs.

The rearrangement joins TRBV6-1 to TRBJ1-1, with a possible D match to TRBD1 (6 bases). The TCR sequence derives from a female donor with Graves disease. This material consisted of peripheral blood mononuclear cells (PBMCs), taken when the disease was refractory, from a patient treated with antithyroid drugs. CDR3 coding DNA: TGTGCCAGCAGTGAAGGGACAGTTTTTACCGATGAAGCTTTCTTT. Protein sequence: CASSEGTVFTDEAFF.